This T cell receptor beta chain was recovered during a study of T cells in Graves' hyperthyroidism and ophthalmopathy. Study-level information: Peripheral blood specimens were obtained at initial diagnosis, prior to any treatment.

This clonotype was found a few times. Its antigen is as yet unknown. TCR beta CDR3 regions were amplified from RNA. HTBI primers were the set used in a first-round RT-PCR of the TCR CDR3. TCRdb re-called the multiplex PCR reads through MiXCR, storing one row per CDR3 protein. The table records hundreds of thousands of distinct CDR3 sequences, 12% to 15% of them present only once. V was trimmed by 6 bases and J by 4 bases, leaving 7 bases between them. From germline, CDR1 is MDHEN and CDR2 SYDVKM. This CDR3 spans 12 amino acids. Broader study findings: Most thyroid clonotypes with frequency above 0.001 were detected in blood.

The sequence was collected from a woman aged 18-35 years with Graves' hyperthyroidism. The sample consisted of blood. The chain carries TRBV28 and TRBJ2-1; D call uncertain. CDR3 protein: CASRPQYNEQFF. The CDR3 region has the DNA TGTGCCAGCAGACCCCAATACAATGAGCAGTTCTTC.